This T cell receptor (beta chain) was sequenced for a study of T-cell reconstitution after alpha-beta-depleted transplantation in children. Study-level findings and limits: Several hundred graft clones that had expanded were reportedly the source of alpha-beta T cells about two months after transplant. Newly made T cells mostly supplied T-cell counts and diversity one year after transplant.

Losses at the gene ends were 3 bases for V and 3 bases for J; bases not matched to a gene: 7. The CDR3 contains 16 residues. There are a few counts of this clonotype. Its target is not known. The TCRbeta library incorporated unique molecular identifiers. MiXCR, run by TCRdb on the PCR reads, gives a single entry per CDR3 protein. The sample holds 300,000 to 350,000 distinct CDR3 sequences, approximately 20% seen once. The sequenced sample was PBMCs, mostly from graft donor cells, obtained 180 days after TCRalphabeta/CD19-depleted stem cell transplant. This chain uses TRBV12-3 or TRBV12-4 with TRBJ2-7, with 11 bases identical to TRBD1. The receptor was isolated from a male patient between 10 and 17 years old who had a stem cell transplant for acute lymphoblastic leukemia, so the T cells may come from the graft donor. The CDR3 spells CASSLGWGQGGYEQYF. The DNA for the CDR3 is TGTGCCAGCAGTTTGGGGTGGGGACAGGGGGGCTACGAGCAGTACTTC.